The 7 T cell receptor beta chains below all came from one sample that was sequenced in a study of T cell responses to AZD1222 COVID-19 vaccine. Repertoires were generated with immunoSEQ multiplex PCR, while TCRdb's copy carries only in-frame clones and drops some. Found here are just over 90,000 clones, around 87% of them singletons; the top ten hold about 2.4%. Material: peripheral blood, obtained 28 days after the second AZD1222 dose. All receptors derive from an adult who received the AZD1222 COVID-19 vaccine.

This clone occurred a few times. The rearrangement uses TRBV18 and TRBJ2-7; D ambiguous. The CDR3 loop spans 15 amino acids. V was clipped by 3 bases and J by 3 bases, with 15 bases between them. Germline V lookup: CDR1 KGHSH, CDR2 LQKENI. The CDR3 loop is CASSPTTGSDYEQYF. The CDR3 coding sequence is TGTGCCAGCTCACCCACAACCGGATCAGACTACGAGCAGTACTTC.

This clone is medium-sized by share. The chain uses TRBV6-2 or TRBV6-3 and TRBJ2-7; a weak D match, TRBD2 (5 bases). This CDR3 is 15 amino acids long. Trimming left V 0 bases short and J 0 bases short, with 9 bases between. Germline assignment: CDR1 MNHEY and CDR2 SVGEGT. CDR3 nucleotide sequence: TGTGCCAGCAGTTACTCTGGGGAGAGCTCCTACGAGCAGTACTTC. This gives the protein CASSYSGESSYEQYF.

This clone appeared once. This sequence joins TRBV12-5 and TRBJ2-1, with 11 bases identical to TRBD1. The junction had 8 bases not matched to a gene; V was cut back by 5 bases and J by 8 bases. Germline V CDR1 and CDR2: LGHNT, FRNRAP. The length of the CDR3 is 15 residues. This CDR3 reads CASGEDRGRFDEQFF. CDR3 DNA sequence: TGTGCTAGTGGTGAGGACAGGGGGCGATTCGATGAGCAGTTCTTC.

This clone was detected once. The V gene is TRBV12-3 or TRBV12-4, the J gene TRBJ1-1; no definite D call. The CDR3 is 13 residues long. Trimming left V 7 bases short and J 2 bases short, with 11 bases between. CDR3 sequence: CASKAPSNTEAFF. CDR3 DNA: TGTGCCAGCAAGGCCCCTTCCAACACTGAAGCTTTCTTT.

The CDR3 bases are TGTGCCAGCAGCTTAGTGGCCAAAGAGACCCAGTACTTC. Amino acid sequence: CASSLVAKETQYF. V usage is TRBV7-3 and J usage is TRBJ2-5, with D uncertain. The CDR3 length is 13 residues. Looked up from germline, CDR1 is SGHTA and CDR2 is FQGTGA. The V end lost 2 bases, the J end lost 3 bases, and 7 bases lay between the germline ends.

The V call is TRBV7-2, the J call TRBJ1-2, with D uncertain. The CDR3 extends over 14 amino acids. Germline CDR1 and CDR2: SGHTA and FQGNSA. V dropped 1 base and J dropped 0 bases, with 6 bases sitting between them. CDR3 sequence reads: CASSLEFSNYGYTF. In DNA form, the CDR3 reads TGTGCCAGCAGCTTAGAGTTCTCTAACTATGGCTACACCTTC.

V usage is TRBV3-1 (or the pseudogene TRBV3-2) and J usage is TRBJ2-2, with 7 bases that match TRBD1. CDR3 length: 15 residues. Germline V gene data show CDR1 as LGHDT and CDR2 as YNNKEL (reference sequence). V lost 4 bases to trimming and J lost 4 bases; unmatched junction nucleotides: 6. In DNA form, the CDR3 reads TGTGCCAGCAGCCTAGAGGGGGCCGGCACCGGGGAGCTGTTTTTT. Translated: CASSLEGAGTGELFF.